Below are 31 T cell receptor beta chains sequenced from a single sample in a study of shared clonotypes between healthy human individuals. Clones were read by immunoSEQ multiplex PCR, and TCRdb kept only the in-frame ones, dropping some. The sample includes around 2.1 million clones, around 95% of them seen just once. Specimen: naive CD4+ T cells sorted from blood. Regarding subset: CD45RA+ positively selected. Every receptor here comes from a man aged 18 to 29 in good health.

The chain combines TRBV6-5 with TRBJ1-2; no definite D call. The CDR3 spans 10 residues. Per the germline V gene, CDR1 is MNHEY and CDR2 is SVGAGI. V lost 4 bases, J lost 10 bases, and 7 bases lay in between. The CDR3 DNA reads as TGTGCCAGCAGTTCCGGGAACTACACCTTC. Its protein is CASSSGNYTF.

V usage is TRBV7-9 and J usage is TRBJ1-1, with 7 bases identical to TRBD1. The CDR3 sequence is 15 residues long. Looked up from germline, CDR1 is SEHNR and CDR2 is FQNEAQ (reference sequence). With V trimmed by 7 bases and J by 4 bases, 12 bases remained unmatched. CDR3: CASTPQGLGITEAFF. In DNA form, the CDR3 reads TGTGCCAGCACTCCACAGGGGCTGGGGATCACTGAAGCTTTCTTT.

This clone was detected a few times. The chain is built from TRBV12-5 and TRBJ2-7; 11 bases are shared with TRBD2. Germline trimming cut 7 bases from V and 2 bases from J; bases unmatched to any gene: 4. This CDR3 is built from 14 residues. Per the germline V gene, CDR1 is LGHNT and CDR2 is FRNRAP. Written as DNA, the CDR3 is TGTGCTAGTGCTGGGACTAGCGGAGCCTACGAGCAGTACTTC. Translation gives CASAGTSGAYEQYF.

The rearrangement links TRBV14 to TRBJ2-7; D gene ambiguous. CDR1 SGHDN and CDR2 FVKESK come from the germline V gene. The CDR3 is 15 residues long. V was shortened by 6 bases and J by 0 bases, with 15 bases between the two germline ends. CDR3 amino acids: CASSRGRLTSYEQYF. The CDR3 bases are TGTGCCAGCAGTCGCGGACGCCTTACCTCCTACGAGCAGTACTTC.

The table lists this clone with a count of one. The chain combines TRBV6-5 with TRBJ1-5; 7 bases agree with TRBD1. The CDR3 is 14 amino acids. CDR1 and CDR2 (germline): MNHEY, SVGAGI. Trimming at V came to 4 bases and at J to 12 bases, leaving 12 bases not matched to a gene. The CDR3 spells CASSWGAGGGVQHF. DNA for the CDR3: TGTGCCAGCAGTTGGGGGGCCGGAGGGGGCGTCCAGCATTTT.

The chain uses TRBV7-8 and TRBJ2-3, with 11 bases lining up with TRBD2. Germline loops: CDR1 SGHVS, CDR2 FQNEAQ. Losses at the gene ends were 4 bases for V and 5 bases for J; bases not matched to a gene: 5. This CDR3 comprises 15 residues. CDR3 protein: CASSSLAGAVDTQYF. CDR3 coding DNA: TGTGCCAGCAGCTCACTAGCGGGAGCTGTAGATACGCAGTATTTT.

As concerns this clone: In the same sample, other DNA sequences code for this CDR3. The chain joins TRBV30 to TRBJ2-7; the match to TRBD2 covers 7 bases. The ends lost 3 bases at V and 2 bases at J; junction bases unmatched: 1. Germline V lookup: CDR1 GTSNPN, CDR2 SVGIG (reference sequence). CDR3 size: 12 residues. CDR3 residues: CAWSSGTYEQYF. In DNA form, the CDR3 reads TGTGCCTGGAGCAGCGGGACCTACGAGCAGTACTTC.

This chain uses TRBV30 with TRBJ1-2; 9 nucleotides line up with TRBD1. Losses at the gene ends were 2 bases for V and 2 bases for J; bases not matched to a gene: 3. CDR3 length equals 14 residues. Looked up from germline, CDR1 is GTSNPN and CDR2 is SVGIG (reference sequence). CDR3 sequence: CAWSKGTGNYGYTF. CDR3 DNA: TGTGCCTGGAGTAAAGGGACAGGGAACTATGGCTACACCTTC.

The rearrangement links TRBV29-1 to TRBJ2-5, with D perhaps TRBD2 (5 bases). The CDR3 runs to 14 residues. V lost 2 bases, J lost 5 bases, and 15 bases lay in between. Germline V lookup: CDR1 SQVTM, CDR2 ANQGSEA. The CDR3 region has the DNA TGCAGCGTTGAAAGGGCGTCCGGGATGGAGACCCAGTACTTC. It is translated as CSVERASGMETQYF.

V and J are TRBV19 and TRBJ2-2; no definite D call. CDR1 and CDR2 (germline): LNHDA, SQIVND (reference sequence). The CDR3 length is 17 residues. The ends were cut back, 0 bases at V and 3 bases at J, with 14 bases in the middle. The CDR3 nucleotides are TGTGCCAGTAGTATAGACGACGGTGACGGATACACCGGGGAGCTGTTTTTT. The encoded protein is CASSIDDGDGYTGELFF.

The CDR3 here is CASSRDSLMNTEAFF. The DNA of the CDR3 is TGCGCCAGCAGCAGAGACAGTCTCATGAACACTGAAGCTTTCTTT. This chain links TRBV5-1 with TRBJ1-1, with D perhaps matching TRBD1 (5 bases). V lost 4 bases to trimming and J lost 0 bases, with 13 bases between them. CDR1 and CDR2 from the germline V gene are SGHRS and YFSETQ. This CDR3 region has 15 residues.

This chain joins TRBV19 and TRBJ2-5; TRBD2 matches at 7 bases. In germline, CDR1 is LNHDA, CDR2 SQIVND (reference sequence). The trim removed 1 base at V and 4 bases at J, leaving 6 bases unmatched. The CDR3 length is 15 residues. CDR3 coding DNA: TGTGCCAGTAGTATAGTGGGGCTAGCGGCAGAGACCCAGTACTTC. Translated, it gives CASSIVGLAAETQYF.

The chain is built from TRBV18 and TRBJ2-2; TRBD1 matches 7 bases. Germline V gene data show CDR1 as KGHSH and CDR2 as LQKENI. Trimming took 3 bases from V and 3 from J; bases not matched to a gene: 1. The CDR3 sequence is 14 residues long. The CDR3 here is CASSPDRDTGELFF. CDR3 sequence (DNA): TGTGCCAGCTCACCCGACAGGGACACCGGGGAGCTGTTTTTT.

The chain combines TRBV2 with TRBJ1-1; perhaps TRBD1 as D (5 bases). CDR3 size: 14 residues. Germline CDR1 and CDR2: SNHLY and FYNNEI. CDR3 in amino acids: CADRTGRKNTEAFF. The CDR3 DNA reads TGTGCAGACCGAACAGGACGGAAGAACACTGAAGCTTTCTTT.

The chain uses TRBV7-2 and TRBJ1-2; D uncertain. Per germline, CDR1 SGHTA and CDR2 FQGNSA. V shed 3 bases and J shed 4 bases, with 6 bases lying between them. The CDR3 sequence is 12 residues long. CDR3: CASSFLTYGYTF. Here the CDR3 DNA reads TGTGCCAGCAGCTTCTTGACCTATGGCTACACCTTC.

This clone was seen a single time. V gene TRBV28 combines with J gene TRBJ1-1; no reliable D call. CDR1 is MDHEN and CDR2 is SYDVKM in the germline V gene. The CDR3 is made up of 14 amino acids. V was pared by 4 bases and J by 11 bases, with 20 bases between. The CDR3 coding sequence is TGTGCCAGCAGTTCCCCCAATAGACCCTTGCGGGCTTTCTTT. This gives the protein CASSSPNRPLRAFF.

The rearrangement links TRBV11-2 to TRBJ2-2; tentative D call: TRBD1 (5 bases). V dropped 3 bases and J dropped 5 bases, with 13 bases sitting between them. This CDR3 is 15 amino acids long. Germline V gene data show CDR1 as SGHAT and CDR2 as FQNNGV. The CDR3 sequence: CASSLGGANTGELFF. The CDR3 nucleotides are TGTGCCAGCAGCTTGGGTGGGGCCAATACCGGGGAGCTGTTTTTT.

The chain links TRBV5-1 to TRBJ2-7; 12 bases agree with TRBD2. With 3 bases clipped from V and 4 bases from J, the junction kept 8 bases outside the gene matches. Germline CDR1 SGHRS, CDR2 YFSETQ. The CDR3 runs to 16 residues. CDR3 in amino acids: CASSSNIGLAGYEQYF. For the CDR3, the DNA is TGCGCCAGCAGCTCAAACATAGGACTAGCGGGGTACGAGCAGTACTTC.

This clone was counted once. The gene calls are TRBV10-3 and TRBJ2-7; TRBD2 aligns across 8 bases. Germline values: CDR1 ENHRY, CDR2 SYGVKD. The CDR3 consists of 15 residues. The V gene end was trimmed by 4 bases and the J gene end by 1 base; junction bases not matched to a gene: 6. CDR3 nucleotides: TGTGCCATCAGTGCCAGCGGGGGAAAGTCCTACGAGCAGTACTTC. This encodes CAISASGGKSYEQYF.

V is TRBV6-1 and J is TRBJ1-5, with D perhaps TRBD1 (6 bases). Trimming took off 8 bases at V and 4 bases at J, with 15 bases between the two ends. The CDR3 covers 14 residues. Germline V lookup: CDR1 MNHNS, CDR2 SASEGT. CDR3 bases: TGTGCCAGCCGGCCAGGGGCAGAGAATCAGCCCCAGCATTTT. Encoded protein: CASRPGAENQPQHF.

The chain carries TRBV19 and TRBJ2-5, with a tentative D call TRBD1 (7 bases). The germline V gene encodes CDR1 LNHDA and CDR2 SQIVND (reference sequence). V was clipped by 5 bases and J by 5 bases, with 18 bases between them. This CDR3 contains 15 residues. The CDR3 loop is CASSFEGAGGETQYF. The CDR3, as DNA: TGTGCCAGTAGTTTCGAGGGGGCTGGAGGGGAGACCCAGTACTTC.

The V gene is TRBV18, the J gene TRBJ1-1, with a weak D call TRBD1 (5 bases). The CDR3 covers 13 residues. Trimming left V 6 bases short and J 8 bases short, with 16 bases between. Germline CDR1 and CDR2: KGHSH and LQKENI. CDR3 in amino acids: CASSPGLAPEAFF. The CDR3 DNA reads TGTGCCAGCTCGCCGGGACTGGCACCCGAAGCTTTCTTT.

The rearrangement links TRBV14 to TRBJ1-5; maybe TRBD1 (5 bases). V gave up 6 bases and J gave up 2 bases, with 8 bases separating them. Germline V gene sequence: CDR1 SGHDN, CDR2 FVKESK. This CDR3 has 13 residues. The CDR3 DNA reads TGTGCCAGCAGTTGGGGGGGCAATCAGCCCCAGCATTTT. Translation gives CASSWGGNQPQHF. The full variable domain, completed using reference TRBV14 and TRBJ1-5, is EAGVTQFPSHSVIEKGQTVTLRCDPISGHDNLYWYRRVMGKEIKFLLHFVKESKQDESGMPNNRFLAERTGGTYSTLKVQPAELEDSGVYFCASSWGGNQPQHFGDGTRLSIL.

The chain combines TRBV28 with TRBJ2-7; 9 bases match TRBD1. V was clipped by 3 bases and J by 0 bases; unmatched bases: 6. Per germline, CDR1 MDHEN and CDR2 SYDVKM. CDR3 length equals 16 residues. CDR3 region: CASSFSGTGSSYEQYF. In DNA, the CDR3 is TGTGCCAGCAGTTTTTCCGGGACAGGGAGCTCCTACGAGCAGTACTTC.

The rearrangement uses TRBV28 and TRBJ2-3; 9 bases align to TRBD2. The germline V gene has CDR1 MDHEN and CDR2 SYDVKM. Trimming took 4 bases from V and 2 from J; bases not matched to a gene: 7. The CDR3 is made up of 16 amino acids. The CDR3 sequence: CASSSRTSVATDTQYF. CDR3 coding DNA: TGTGCCAGCAGTTCCAGGACTAGCGTGGCCACAGATACGCAGTATTTT.

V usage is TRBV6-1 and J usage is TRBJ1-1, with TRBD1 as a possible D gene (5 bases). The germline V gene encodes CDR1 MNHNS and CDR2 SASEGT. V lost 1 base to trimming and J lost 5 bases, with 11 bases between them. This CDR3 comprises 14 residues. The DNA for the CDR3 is TGTGCCAGCAGTGAAGGTTGGGGGTTTACTGAAGCTTTCTTT. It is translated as CASSEGWGFTEAFF.

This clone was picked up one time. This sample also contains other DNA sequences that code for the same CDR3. The CDR3 nucleotides read TGTGCCAGCAGTTACGTTGATAGCAATCAGCCCCAGCATTTT. Its translation: CASSYVDSNQPQHF. The V and J genes are TRBV6-6 and TRBJ1-5; unclear D gene. CDR1 and CDR2 (germline): MNHNY, SVGAGI (reference sequence). The ends were cut back, 2 bases at V and 0 bases at J, with 5 bases in the middle. This CDR3 contains 14 residues.

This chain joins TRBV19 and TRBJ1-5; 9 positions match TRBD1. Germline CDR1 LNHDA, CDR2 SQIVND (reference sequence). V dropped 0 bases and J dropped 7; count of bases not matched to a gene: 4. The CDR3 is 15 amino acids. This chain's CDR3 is CASSIEGQGRQPQHF. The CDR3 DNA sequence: TGTGCCAGTAGTATAGAGGGACAGGGCAGGCAGCCCCAGCATTTT.

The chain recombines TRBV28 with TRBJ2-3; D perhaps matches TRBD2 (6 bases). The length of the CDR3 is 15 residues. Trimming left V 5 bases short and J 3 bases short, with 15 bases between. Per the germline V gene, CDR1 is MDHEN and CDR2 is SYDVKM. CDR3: CASSARRGITDTQYF. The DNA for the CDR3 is TGTGCCAGCAGTGCCCGGCGGGGAATTACAGATACGCAGTATTTT.

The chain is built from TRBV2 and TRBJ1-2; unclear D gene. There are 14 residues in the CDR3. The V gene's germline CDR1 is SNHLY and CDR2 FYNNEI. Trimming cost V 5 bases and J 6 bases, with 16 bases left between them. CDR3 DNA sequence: TGTGCCAGCAGTTCCCGACAAAACGGGAATGGCTACACCTTC. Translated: CASSSRQNGNGYTF.

The chain's CDR3 is CASSYYEAAEAFF. DNA of the CDR3: TGTGCCAGCAGTTACTATGAGGCTGCTGAAGCTTTCTTT. This chain joins TRBV6-6 and TRBJ1-1; D is ambiguous. Germline CDR1 is MNHNY and CDR2 is SVGAGI (reference sequence). The germline V and J ends were trimmed by 1 base and 6 bases, with 9 bases remaining between them. The CDR3 is 13 residues long.